The rows below give T cell receptor beta chains drawn from one sample of a study of Ad26.COV2.S vaccination and SARS-CoV-2 variants. Produced via immunoSEQ multiplex PCR; TCRdb's table is partial and in-frame only. The table shows approximately 400,000 clones, with roughly four fifths occurring only once. Here the sequenced sample was peripheral blood, taken in a trial of Ad26.COV2.S vaccine versus placebo. Every receptor here comes from a person between 18 and 59 years old who received the Ad26.COV2.S COVID-19 vaccine or a placebo. CDR3s include the opening cysteine and the closing phenylalanine or tryptophan. The D gene is left open where the match is weak. A row's size may be missing; if present it is once, few, many or a size class.

v_call	clone_size	j_call	d_call	cdr3_nt	cdr3_aa
TRBV5-5	-	TRBJ2-7	-	TGTGCCAGCAGCTTGGAGCCTCTCTCCTACGAGCAGTACTTC	CASSLEPLSYEQYF
TRBV24-1	-	TRBJ2-1	-	TGTGCCACCAGTGATTCGGGGATTAGTTACAATGAGCAGTTCTTC	CATSDSGISYNEQFF
TRBV19	-	TRBJ1-2	TRBD1	TGTGCCAGTAGTCATTTACAGGGGTTTAGCTATGGCTACACCTTC	CASSHLQGFSYGYTF
TRBV27	-	TRBJ2-1	TRBD2	TGTGCCAGCAGTTTCTTCTTCGGGGGGTACAATGAGCAGTTCTTC	CASSFFFGGYNEQFF
TRBV7-3	few	TRBJ1-6	-	TGTGCCAGCAGCCCTCAGGGAAATTCACCCCTCCACTTT	CASSPQGNSPLHF
TRBV12-3/TRBV12-4	-	TRBJ1-1	-	TGTGCCAGCAGGACATCTTACACTGAAGCTTTCTTT	CASRTSYTEAFF
TRBV2	-	TRBJ1-1	-	TGTGCCAGCAGTCTAGCGACGGGGAACACTGAAGCTTTCTTT	CASSLATGNTEAFF
TRBV5-4	-	TRBJ1-2	-	TGTGCCAGCAGCTTACCGGGACTCAATGGCTACACCTTC	CASSLPGLNGYTF
TRBV7-2	-	TRBJ1-3	-	TGTGCCAGCAGCCTAAGAACAGGGTGGGACACCAACACCATATATTTT	CASSLRTGWDTNTIYF
TRBV6-5	once	TRBJ1-2	-	TGTGCCACCCGGACAGAATGGGATGGCTACACCTTC	CATRTEWDGYTF
TRBV3-1/TRBV3-2	-	TRBJ1-2	-	TGTGCCAGCAGCCAAGATCTTATAAGGACTAACTATGGCTACACCTTC	CASSQDLIRTNYGYTF
TRBV25-1	-	TRBJ2-7	-	TGTGCCAGCAGTGGATTCCGGGACGAGCAGTACTTC	CASSGFRDEQYF
TRBV6-2/TRBV6-3	once	TRBJ2-7	-	TGTGCCAGCAGTCGGGACGGAGCATACGAGCAGTACTTC	CASSRDGAYEQYF
TRBV12-5	few	TRBJ2-7	-	TGTGCTAGTGGTTTGGTGGGACCCTCCTACGAGCAGTACTTC	CASGLVGPSYEQYF
TRBV2	-	TRBJ2-7	TRBD2	TGTGCCAGCAGGGGACTAACCTACTACGAGCAGTACTTC	CASRGLTYYEQYF
TRBV27	-	TRBJ1-3	-	TGTGCCAGCAGTTTACGGCAGTCCCCCGGAAACACCATATATTTT	CASSLRQSPGNTIYF
TRBV5-6	-	TRBJ1-2	TRBD1	TGTGCCAGCAGTTGGGACAGGGCATCGGATGGCTACACCTTC	CASSWDRASDGYTF
TRBV7-2	-	TRBJ2-5	-	TGTGCCAGCAGCGTAGAGCGGCAGGTTGGGGAGACCCAGTACTTC	CASSVERQVGETQYF
TRBV5-1	-	TRBJ2-7	-	TGCGCCAGCAGCCTCCTTCCTTTCGTCGGGACTGGAGAGCAGTACTTC	CASSLLPFVGTGEQYF
TRBV6-5	-	TRBJ1-2	TRBD1	TGTGCCAGCAGGAGGACAGGGGCGGAAGGCTACACCTTC	CASRRTGAEGYTF
TRBV28	-	TRBJ2-3	TRBD2	TGTGCCAGCAGTTTGCCATATGGGACTAGCGAAACGCAGTATTTT	CASSLPYGTSETQYF
TRBV5-1	-	TRBJ2-1	-	TGCGCCAGCAGCTTGGAGTTTAACTCCTACAATGAGCAGTTCTTC	CASSLEFNSYNEQFF
TRBV4-1	-	TRBJ1-2	-	TGCGCCAGCAGCTCGGGATCCTCCCGCTATGGCTACACCTTC	CASSSGSSRYGYTF
TRBV7-9	-	TRBJ1-1	-	TGTGCCAGCCAACGGACCGAAGCTTTCTTT	CASQRTEAFF
TRBV19	-	TRBJ1-3	-	TGTGCCAGTAGTATGTCCGGCCGATTCTCTGGAAACACCATATATTTT	CASSMSGRFSGNTIYF
TRBV10-3	-	TRBJ2-7	TRBD2	TGTGCCATCAGTGAGAATCGGGGGGGCTACTACGAGCAGTACTTC	CAISENRGGYYEQYF
TRBV29-1	-	TRBJ1-1	TRBD1	TGCAGCGTTGAAGGGGGCCAGGGGGCCACTGAAGCTTTCTTT	CSVEGGQGATEAFF
TRBV19	-	TRBJ2-7	TRBD1	TGTGCCAGTAGTGCCTACCGGGACAGGGGTTACGAGCAGTACTTC	CASSAYRDRGYEQYF
TRBV6-2/TRBV6-3	-	TRBJ2-5	TRBD2	TGTGCCAGCAGTTCACGGGGGGGCCGGGAGACCCAGTACTTC	CASSSRGGRETQYF
TRBV29-1	once	TRBJ2-7	-	TGCAGCGTTGAGGCTATAAGGGGGGATTTATTCTACGAGCAGTACTTC	CSVEAIRGDLFYEQYF
TRBV4-1	few	TRBJ1-2	-	TGCGCCAGCAGCCAAGATACAGGGTCCCCTATTTCTAACTATGGCTACACCTTC	CASSQDTGSPISNYGYTF
TRBV3-1/TRBV3-2	-	TRBJ2-3	-	TGTGCCAGCAGCCAAGACACAGGGGAGGCAGATACGCAGTATTTT	CASSQDTGEADTQYF
TRBV9	-	TRBJ2-5	TRBD1	TGTGCCAGCAGCCCGGGACAGGGTGACGAGACCCAGTACTTC	CASSPGQGDETQYF
TRBV5-1	-	TRBJ1-1	TRBD1	TGCGCCAGCAGCTCCGACAGGGCGAACACTGAAGCTTTCTTT	CASSSDRANTEAFF
TRBV12-5	few	TRBJ1-4	TRBD1	TGTGCTAGTGGCAGAGGGACAGATAATGAAAAACTGTTTTTT	CASGRGTDNEKLFF
TRBV30	few	TRBJ2-7	-	TGTGCCTGGAGTGCCCTAAGGGGTTCGAGGTCCTACGAGCAGTACTTC	CAWSALRGSRSYEQYF
TRBV20-1	-	TRBJ2-5	-	TGCAGTGCTAGCGCGAGAGAGACCCAGTACTTC	CSASARETQYF
TRBV12-5	many	TRBJ1-4	-	TGTGCTAGTGGCTTAGACCAAGGGGGTGCAACTAATGAAAAACTGTTTTTT	CASGLDQGGATNEKLFF
TRBV19	-	TRBJ2-7	-	TGTGCCAGTAGTATAGGGGGGGCTACCTACGAGCAGTACTTC	CASSIGGATYEQYF
TRBV5-1	few	TRBJ2-7	TRBD2	TGCGCCAGCAGCTTGGCGGCCACTAGCGCGACCTACGAGCAGTACTTC	CASSLAATSATYEQYF
TRBV30	-	TRBJ1-3	-	TGTGCCTGGAGTCCCAGGAGGGTTTTGAACACCATATATTTT	CAWSPRRVLNTIYF
TRBV27	-	TRBJ1-3	-	TGTGCCAGCAGTCCGCTCGGAGCCGGAAACACCATATATTTT	CASSPLGAGNTIYF
TRBV10-3	-	TRBJ2-5	-	TGTGCCATCAGTAGTAGAGGGGAGACCCAGTACTTC	CAISSRGETQYF
TRBV30	-	TRBJ1-2	TRBD1	TGTGCCTGGGGGACAGGGATTAACTATGGCTACACCTTC	CAWGTGINYGYTF
TRBV4-1	few	TRBJ2-2	TRBD2	TGCGCCAGCAGTCACCTAGCGGGGGCATATCACGGGGAGCTGTTTTTT	CASSHLAGAYHGELFF
TRBV11-2	-	TRBJ2-7	-	TGTGCCAGCAGCTTCCGCTCTAGTTTCGGCTACGAGCAGTACTTC	CASSFRSSFGYEQYF
TRBV4-1	-	TRBJ2-3	TRBD2	TGCGCCAGCAGCGCGGGACTAGCGGGCCAGTGGACGGATACGCAGTATTTT	CASSAGLAGQWTDTQYF
TRBV29-1	-	TRBJ1-2	-	TGCAGCGGAAGAGGAATAGATGGCTACACCTTC	CSGRGIDGYTF